Listed here are 31 T cell receptor beta chains from one sample, sequenced in a study of regulatory T cells in long-lasting Graves disease. Indicated time point: newly diagnosed GD, antithyroid drugs for less than 3 months. The authors made the TCR library using RNA they extracted from PBMCs. Arm-PCR with iRepertoire HTBI primers amplified the CDR3 regions for these TCR beta libraries. MiXCR, applied by TCRdb to the multiplex PCR reads, yields one record per CDR3 protein. The sample shows approximately 490,000 distinct CDR3 sequences, roughly 15% of them seen only once. The same sample was also used in a study of T cells in Graves' hyperthyroidism and ophthalmopathy.

Sequences were derived from peripheral blood mononuclear cells (PBMCs), sampled at new diagnosis, from a patient treated with antithyroid drugs. These TCRs come from a man aged 35 to 55 with Graves disease.

In this sample, this clonotype turned up a few times. V gene TRBV27 combines with J gene TRBJ1-6; 7 nucleotides align to TRBD1. Germline CDR1 MNHEY, CDR2 SMNVEV (reference sequence). The ends lost 4 bases at V and 13 bases at J; junction bases unmatched: 10. The CDR3 spans 14 residues. CDR3 DNA: TGTGCCAGCAGTTCCCCGGGCCCCAGGGGGCCCCTCCACTTT. Translated: CASSSPGPRGPLHF.

This clonotype came up a few times. V usage is TRBV27 and J usage is TRBJ1-2, with a possible D match to TRBD1 (6 bases). The CDR3 has 15 amino acids. CDR1 is MNHEY, CDR2 SMNVEV, per germline (reference sequence). Trimming took off 5 bases at V and 4 bases at J, with 17 bases between the two ends. The CDR3 spells CASSPGTTYSYGYTF. CDR3 nucleotide sequence: TGTGCCAGCAGTCCCGGGACAACTTATTCCTATGGCTACACCTTC.

This clonotype was recorded many times. This chain joins TRBV27 and TRBJ2-1; no definite D call. Germline V gene lookup returns CDR1 MNHEY and CDR2 SMNVEV (reference sequence). Trimming removed 0 bases from V and 16 bases from J, with 16 bases in between. The CDR3 is 13 residues long. The CDR3 spells CASSLSRMNLGFF. CDR3 DNA: TGTGCCAGCAGTTTATCGAGGATGAACCTGGGATTCTTC.

This clonotype was recorded many times. The chain recombines TRBV11-1 with TRBJ1-2, with D hard to call. Germline V gives CDR1 SGHAT, CDR2 FQDESV (reference sequence). V shed 0 bases and J shed 6 bases, with 8 bases lying between them. This CDR3 has 13 residues. The DNA of the CDR3 is TGTGCCAGCAGCTTAGCCGGCCGAGATGGCTACACCTTC. It specifies CASSLAGRDGYTF. Based on the CDR3 plus reference TRBV11-1 and TRBJ1-2, the full variable domain is EAEVAQSPRYKITEKSQAVAFWCDPISGHATLYWYRQILGQGPELLVQFQDESVVDDSQLPKDRFSAERLKGVDSTLKIQPAELGDSAMYLCASSLAGRDGYTFGSGTRLTVV.

This rearrangement joins TRBV2 to TRBJ1-2; 9 bases line up with TRBD1. Germline CDR1 SNHLY, CDR2 FYNNEI. Unmatched junction bases numbered 6, after V lost 4 bases and J lost 6 bases. The CDR3 contains 14 residues. For the CDR3, the DNA is TGTGCCAGCAGTGTAGATGGGACAGGGAATGGCTACACCTTC. Amino acid sequence: CASSVDGTGNGYTF.

This clonotype was seen once. V gene TRBV4-1 combines with J gene TRBJ2-7, with no clear D. Trimming took off 0 bases at V and 4 bases at J, with 7 bases between the two ends. CDR3 length: 13 residues. Germline CDR1 reads MGHRA; CDR2 reads YSYEKL. CDR3 sequence (DNA): TGCGCCAGCAGCCAAGATCCCAGGTACGAGCAGTACTTC. This translates into CASSQDPRYEQYF.

This clonotype was counted at least ten times. The chain uses TRBV18 and TRBJ2-7; D possibly corresponds to TRBD2 (6 bases). CDR3 length equals 14 residues. The germline V and J ends were trimmed by 4 bases and 6 bases, with 16 bases remaining between them. The germline V gene has CDR1 KGHSH and CDR2 LQKENI. CDR3 region: CASSLTSDLTEQYF. Written as DNA, the CDR3 is TGTGCCAGCTCACTGACTAGTGACCTCACCGAGCAGTACTTC. Together with reference TRBV18 and TRBJ2-7, the CDR3 gives the full variable domain: NAGVMQNPRHLVRRRGQEARLRCSPMKGHSHVYWYRQLPEEGLKFMVYLQKENIIDESGMPKERFSAEFPKEGPSILRIQQVVRGDSAAYFCASSLTSDLTEQYFGPGTRLTVT.

Worth noting for this clonotype: A much bigger clone sits one base away, suggesting this may be a read error. This rearrangement joins TRBV6-5 to TRBJ2-2; possible D gene TRBD1, 5 bases. Germline CDR1 is MNHEY and CDR2 is SVGAGI. The CDR3 loop spans 16 amino acids. The chain's CDR3 is CAGSYRWTYYTGELFF. Here the CDR3 DNA reads TGTGCCGGCAGTTACAGGTGGACGTATTACACCGGGGAGCTGTTTTTT.

In its sample, this clonotype was seen many times. The chain employs TRBV5-1 and TRBJ2-7, with 9 bases aligning to TRBD1. Losses at the gene ends were 6 bases for V and 4 bases for J; bases not matched to a gene: 5. CDR3 length: 13 amino acids. Germline-derived CDR1 and CDR2 are SGHRS and YFSETQ. Here the CDR3 DNA reads TGCGCCAGCAAACGGACAGGGGCGTACGAGCAGTACTTC. Translated, it gives CASKRTGAYEQYF.

The rearrangement uses TRBV2 and TRBJ1-4; 7 nucleotides align to TRBD1. V gave up 8 bases and J gave up 0 bases; unmatched junction bases: 9. The CDR3 contains 16 residues. Germline-derived CDR1 and CDR2 are SNHLY and FYNNEI. The CDR3 DNA sequence: TGTGCCAGCGGACCGGGACAGCTTGCAACTAATGAAAAACTGTTTTTT. This codes for CASGPGQLATNEKLFF.

V usage is TRBV9 and J usage is TRBJ2-7; TRBD2 agrees at 11 bases. This CDR3 spans 16 amino acids. The V segment lost 4 bases and the J segment 7 bases; nucleotides outside the gene matches: 13. CDR1 and CDR2 (germline): SGDLS, YYNGEE. This chain's CDR3 is CASSPRASGRLGEQYF. The CDR3, as DNA: TGTGCCAGCAGCCCTCGCGCTAGCGGGAGGTTAGGAGAGCAGTACTTC.

At least ten counts were recorded for this clonotype. This chain links TRBV7-2 with TRBJ2-7; D gene ambiguous. The V end was cut by 3 bases, the J end by 5 bases, with 14 bases between. Germline CDR1 is SGHTA and CDR2 is FQGNSA. The CDR3 spans 14 residues. In DNA form, the CDR3 reads TGTGCCAGCAGCTTTTGGACGGGCCTCGACGAGCAGTACTTC. Protein product: CASSFWTGLDEQYF. Complete variable domain (other parts from reference TRBV7-2 and TRBJ2-7): GAGVSQSPSNKVTEKGKDVELRCDPISGHTALYWYRQSLGQGLEFLIYFQGNSAPDKSGLPSDRFSAERTGGSVSTLTIQRTQQEDSAVYLCASSFWTGLDEQYFGPGTRLTVT.

This clonotype was counted at least ten times. The genes are TRBV2 and TRBJ1-1, with D uncertain. V gave up 1 base and J gave up 6 bases, with 12 bases separating them. This CDR3 comprises 14 residues. Germline-derived CDR1 and CDR2 are SNHLY and FYNNEI. DNA of the CDR3: TGTGCCAGCAGTGAAGGGCCCCAAATATCTGAAGCTTTCTTT. Its protein is CASSEGPQISEAFF.

This clonotype was observed at least ten times. V is TRBV30 and J is TRBJ1-2; D might be TRBD1 (6 bases). The germline CDR1 and CDR2 sequences are GTSNPN and SVGIG (reference sequence). The CDR3 runs 19 residues. V shed 1 base and J shed 2 bases, with 26 bases lying between them. The CDR3 region has the DNA TGTGCCTGGAGTGCGCAGAGCCCAGGGGTCATAAAACCAAACTATGGCTACACCTTC. Translated, it gives CAWSAQSPGVIKPNYGYTF.

A few counts support this clonotype. This chain's CDR3 is CASGLAGLEAFF. DNA for the CDR3: TGTGCTAGTGGTTTGGCCGGACTTGAAGCTTTCTTT. This sequence joins TRBV12-5 and TRBJ1-1, with D hard to call. The CDR3 contains 12 residues. V shed 1 base and J shed 7 bases, with 7 bases lying between them. In germline, CDR1 is LGHNT, CDR2 FRNRAP.

This clonotype was found many times. The CDR3 reads CASSYTENTEAFF. The CDR3 coding sequence is TGTGCCAGCAGTTACACGGAGAACACTGAAGCTTTCTTT. The rearrangement links TRBV6-5 to TRBJ1-1, with D uncertain. The germline V and J ends were trimmed by 2 bases and 1 base, with 5 bases remaining between them. The CDR3 has 13 residues. Germline loops: CDR1 MNHEY, CDR2 SVGAGI.

There are many counts of this clonotype. This chain links TRBV27 with TRBJ2-3; D remains unclear. The CDR3 spans 13 residues. CDR1 is MNHEY and CDR2 is SMNVEV in the germline V gene (reference sequence). Trimming took 6 bases from V and 4 from J, leaving 11 bases between them. The chain's CDR3 is CASSWTGADTQYF. The CDR3, as DNA: TGTGCCAGCAGCTGGACGGGTGCAGATACGCAGTATTTT.

This clonotype was seen repeatedly, ten times or more. The rearrangement links TRBV20-1 to TRBJ2-5, with D possibly TRBD1 on 6 matching bases. Germline values: CDR1 DFQATT, CDR2 SNEGSKA (reference sequence). Trimming removed 6 bases from V and 0 bases from J, with 11 bases in between. The CDR3 extends over 13 amino acids. The CDR3 spells CSATGQNQETQYF. The CDR3 DNA reads as TGCAGTGCAACCGGACAGAACCAAGAGACCCAGTACTTC.

This clonotype was counted at least ten times. J is TRBJ2-7 and V is TRBV6-5; D is possibly TRBD1 or TRBD2 (5 bases each). The CDR3 contains 14 residues. Germline V gene lookup returns CDR1 MNHEY and CDR2 SVGAGI. Trimming removed 4 bases from V and 5 bases from J, with 15 bases in between. The CDR3 protein is CASSWGTLGDEQYF. The DNA for the CDR3 is TGTGCCAGCAGTTGGGGGACCCTCGGGGACGAGCAGTACTTC.

This clonotype was seen a handful of times. This chain joins TRBV18 and TRBJ2-2, with 8 bases lining up with TRBD2. The length of the CDR3 is 15 residues. After removal of 1 base from V and 7 bases from J, the junction contained 5 bases not matched to a gene. Germline V gene sequence: CDR1 KGHSH, CDR2 LQKENI. The CDR3 DNA reads as TGTGCCAGCTCACCACTCGGGAGGGCCGACGGGGAGCTGTTTTTT. Protein: CASSPLGRADGELFF.

This clonotype appeared many times. The CDR3 spells CASSLFRTSGSGYEQYF. As DNA, the CDR3 is TGTGCCAGCAGTTTATTCCGTACTAGCGGGAGTGGTTACGAGCAGTACTTC. The chain has TRBV28 and TRBJ2-7; 11 bases fit TRBD2. V lost 1 base, J lost 4 bases, and 9 bases stayed unmatched. Germline V gene sequence: CDR1 MDHEN, CDR2 SYDVKM. CDR3 size: 17 residues.

This clonotype was observed at least ten times. The chain has TRBV5-1 and TRBJ1-1; weak D call: TRBD1 (5 bases). This CDR3 contains 15 residues. V lost 4 bases and J lost 1, with 14 bases in between. CDR1 and CDR2 from the germline V gene are SGHRS and YFSETQ. CDR3 nucleotide sequence: TGCGCCAGCAGCCTGGGACTTTTAGCGAACACTGAAGCTTTCTTT. Protein: CASSLGLLANTEAFF.

There are a few counts of this clonotype. In DNA, the CDR3 is TGTGCCAGCAGTTACTCAGTAAAACCGAGAAACACCATATATTTT. Amino acid sequence: CASSYSVKPRNTIYF. The chain couples TRBV6-5 to TRBJ1-3; no clear D gene. V was trimmed by 0 bases and J by 5 bases, leaving 11 bases between them. The CDR3 extends over 15 amino acids. Germline V gene lookup returns CDR1 MNHEY and CDR2 SVGAGI.

This clonotype was observed a single time. This could be a read error, since a much larger clone is one nucleotide away. J is TRBJ1-1 and V is TRBV10-3, with a possible D match to TRBD1 (5 bases). The V gene's germline CDR1 is ENHRY and CDR2 SYGVKD. V was trimmed by 6 bases and J by 3 bases, leaving 11 bases between them. The CDR3 is 13 residues long. In nucleotides, the CDR3 is TGTGCCATCAGCCCCGACAGTGACACTGAAGCTTTCTTT. Its translation: CAISPDSDTEAFF.

This clonotype was counted many times. The chain has TRBV11-2 and TRBJ2-7, with a tentative D call TRBD1 (6 bases). This CDR3 spans 13 amino acids. In germline, CDR1 is SGHAT, CDR2 FQNNGV. V was cut by 5 bases and J by 6 bases, with 14 bases left in between. CDR3 DNA: TGTGCCAGCAGCCAGACAACAGGGTCCGAGCAGTACTTC. Amino acids: CASSQTTGSEQYF.

This clonotype was observed at least ten times. The V call is TRBV11-2, the J call TRBJ2-1, with D possibly TRBD2 on 8 matching bases. Germline CDR1 reads SGHAT; CDR2 reads FQNNGV. The V gene lost 5 bases and the J gene lost 6 bases, with 20 bases spanning the gap. The CDR3 is 16 amino acids. The CDR3 DNA reads TGTGCCAGCAGCGTCAGGGGGGGACTAGACTCCAATGAGCAGTTCTTC. It codes for CASSVRGGLDSNEQFF. Together with reference TRBV11-2 and TRBJ2-1, the CDR3 gives the full variable domain: EAGVAQSPRYKIIEKRQSVAFWCNPISGHATLYWYQQILGQGPKLLIQFQNNGVVDDSQLPKDRFSAERLKGVDSTLKIQPAKLEDSAVYLCASSVRGGLDSNEQFFGPGTRLTVL.

Only a few counts were recorded for this clonotype. V and J are TRBV5-1 and TRBJ1-1, with TRBD1 matching 7 bases. The length of the CDR3 is 16 residues. CDR1 is SGHRS and CDR2 is YFSETQ in the germline V gene. V dropped 4 bases and J dropped 0; count of bases not matched to a gene: 9. CDR3 nucleotide sequence: TGCGCCAGCAGCACTACAGGGGCTTTACTGAACACTGAAGCTTTCTTT. Translating gives CASSTTGALLNTEAFF.

The rearrangement uses TRBV2 and TRBJ2-5; 8 bases match TRBD1. The CDR3 totals 15 residues. Per the germline V gene, CDR1 is SNHLY and CDR2 is FYNNEI. V gave up 0 bases and J gave up 5 bases; unmatched junction bases: 5. The CDR3 DNA is TGTGCCAGCAGTGAAGCCCAGGGGGCCGGGGAGACCCAGTACTTC. This codes for CASSEAQGAGETQYF.

This clonotype occurred many times. The chain has TRBV2 and TRBJ2-7; D is ambiguous. The CDR3 is 15 amino acids. V was shortened by 4 bases and J by 2 bases, with 15 bases between the two germline ends. Germline loops: CDR1 SNHLY, CDR2 FYNNEI. The CDR3 DNA reads as TGTGCCAGCAGTGTAGCTGGGGTTCGGGCCTACGAGCAGTACTTC. Translating gives CASSVAGVRAYEQYF.

This clonotype was recorded many times. The chain has TRBV2 and TRBJ2-2, with D possibly TRBD1 on 5 matching bases. The CDR3 is 14 amino acids. Germline CDR1 reads SNHLY; CDR2 reads FYNNEI. Trimming pared 5 bases from V and 6 bases from J, leaving 13 bases between. The CDR3 DNA follows: TGTGCCAGCAGTTTTAAAGGGGTGTCCGGGGAGCTGTTTTTT. It yields the protein CASSFKGVSGELFF.

The rearrangement links TRBV2 to TRBJ1-6; TRBD1 matches at 9 bases. Germline V CDR1 and CDR2: SNHLY, FYNNEI. Trimming at V came to 10 bases and at J to 7 bases, leaving 11 bases not matched to a gene. The CDR3 covers 15 residues. The CDR3 nucleotides read TGTGCCATCAGAACCGGGACAGGGAGAAATTCACCCCTCCACTTT. Its translation: CAIRTGTGRNSPLHF.